This T cell receptor beta chain was retrieved from a study of blood T cell repertoires in COVID-19. Study context: Both acute and convalescent COVID-19 samples were obtained from the United States, Italy and Spain. PBMCs, B-cell-depleted T cells, or T cells were the source of the cDNA or gDNA that made up the material.

The germline gives CDR1 SGHVS, CDR2 FQNEAQ. This CDR3 region has 16 residues. V shed 5 bases and J shed 3 bases, with 18 bases lying between them. Authors' methods: Nucleated cell number was recorded as an estimate derived from reference gene primer amplification. Repertoires were generated with immunoSEQ multiplex PCR, while TCRdb's copy carries only in-frame clones and drops some. V and J calls and clone size are those listed in that table; D and trimming were worked out from the DNA. In the table there are under 200,000 clones, 80% to 90% of which are singletons. The sequence was collected from a man between 18 and 29 years old with active or convalescent COVID-19. Sequencing was carried out using peripheral blood. The genes are TRBV7-8 and TRBJ2-3; tentative D call: TRBD2 (5 bases). DNA for the CDR3: TGTGCCAGCAGCCCCTTCGGGGATCGGGCAACAGATACGCAGTATTTT. This codes for CASSPFGDRATDTQYF.